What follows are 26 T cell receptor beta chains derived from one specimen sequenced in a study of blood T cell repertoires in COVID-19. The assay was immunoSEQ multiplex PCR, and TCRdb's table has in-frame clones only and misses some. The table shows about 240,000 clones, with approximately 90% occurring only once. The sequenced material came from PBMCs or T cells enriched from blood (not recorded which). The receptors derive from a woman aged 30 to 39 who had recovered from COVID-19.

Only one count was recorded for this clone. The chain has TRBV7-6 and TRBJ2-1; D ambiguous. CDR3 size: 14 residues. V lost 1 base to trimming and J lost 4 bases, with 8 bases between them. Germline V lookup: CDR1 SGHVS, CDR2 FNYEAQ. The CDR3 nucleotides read TGTGCCAGCAGCTTAGGGGCTCTGTACAATGAGCAGTTCTTC. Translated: CASSLGALYNEQFF. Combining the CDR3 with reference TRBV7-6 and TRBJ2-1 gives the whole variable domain GAGVSQSPRYKVTKRGQDVALRCDPISGHVSLYWYRQALGQGPEFLTYFNYEAQQDKSGLPNDRFSAERPEGSISTLTIQRTEQRDSAMYRCASSLGALYNEQFFGPGTRLTVL.

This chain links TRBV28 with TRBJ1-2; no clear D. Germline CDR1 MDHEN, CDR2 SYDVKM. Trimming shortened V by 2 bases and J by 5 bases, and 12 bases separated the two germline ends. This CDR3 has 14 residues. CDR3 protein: CASSLSPVFYGYTF. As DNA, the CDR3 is TGTGCCAGCAGTTTAAGTCCGGTCTTTTATGGCTACACCTTC.

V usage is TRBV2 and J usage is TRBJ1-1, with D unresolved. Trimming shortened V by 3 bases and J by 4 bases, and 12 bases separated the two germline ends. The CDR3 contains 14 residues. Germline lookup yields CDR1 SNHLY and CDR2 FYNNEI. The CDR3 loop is CASSESGFRTEAFF. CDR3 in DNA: TGTGCCAGCAGTGAGAGTGGTTTTCGCACTGAAGCTTTCTTT.

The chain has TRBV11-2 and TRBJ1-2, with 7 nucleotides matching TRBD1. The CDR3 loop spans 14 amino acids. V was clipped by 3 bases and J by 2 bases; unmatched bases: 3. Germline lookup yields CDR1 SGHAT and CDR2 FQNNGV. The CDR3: CASSFSTGNYGYTF. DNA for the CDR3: TGTGCCAGCAGCTTCTCGACAGGGAACTATGGCTACACCTTC. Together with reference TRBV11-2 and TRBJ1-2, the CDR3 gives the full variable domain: EAGVAQSPRYKIIEKRQSVAFWCNPISGHATLYWYQQILGQGPKLLIQFQNNGVVDDSQLPKDRFSAERLKGVDSTLKIQPAKLEDSAVYLCASSFSTGNYGYTFGSGTRLTVV.

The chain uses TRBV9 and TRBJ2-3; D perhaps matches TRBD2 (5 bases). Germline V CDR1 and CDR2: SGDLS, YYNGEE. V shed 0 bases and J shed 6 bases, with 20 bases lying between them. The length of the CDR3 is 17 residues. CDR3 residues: CASSVGPPDFRDDTQYF. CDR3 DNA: TGTGCCAGCAGCGTAGGCCCCCCGGACTTCCGGGATGATACGCAGTATTTT.

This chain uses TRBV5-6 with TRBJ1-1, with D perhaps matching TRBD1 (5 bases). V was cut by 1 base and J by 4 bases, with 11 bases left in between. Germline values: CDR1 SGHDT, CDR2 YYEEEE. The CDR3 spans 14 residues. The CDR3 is CASSLTGVTTEAFF. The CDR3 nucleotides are TGTGCCAGCAGCTTGACGGGGGTGACCACTGAAGCTTTCTTT.

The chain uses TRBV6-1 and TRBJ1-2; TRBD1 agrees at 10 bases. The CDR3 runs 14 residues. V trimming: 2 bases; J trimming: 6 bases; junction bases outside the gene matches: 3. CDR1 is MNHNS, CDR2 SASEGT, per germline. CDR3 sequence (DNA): TGTGCCAGCAGTGAAAGGGACAGGGGTAATGGCTACACCTTC. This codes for CASSERDRGNGYTF.

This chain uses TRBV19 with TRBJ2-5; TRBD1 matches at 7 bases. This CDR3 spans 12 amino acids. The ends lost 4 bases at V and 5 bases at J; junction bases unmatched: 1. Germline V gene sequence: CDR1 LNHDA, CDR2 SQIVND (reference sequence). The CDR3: CASSTQGETQYF. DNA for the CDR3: TGTGCCAGTAGTACACAGGGGGAGACCCAGTACTTC.

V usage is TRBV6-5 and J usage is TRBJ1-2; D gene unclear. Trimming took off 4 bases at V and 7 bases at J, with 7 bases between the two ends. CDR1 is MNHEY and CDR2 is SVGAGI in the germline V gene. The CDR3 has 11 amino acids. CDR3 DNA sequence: TGTGCCAGCAGTTTGCGTAGTGGCTACACCTTC. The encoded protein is CASSLRSGYTF.

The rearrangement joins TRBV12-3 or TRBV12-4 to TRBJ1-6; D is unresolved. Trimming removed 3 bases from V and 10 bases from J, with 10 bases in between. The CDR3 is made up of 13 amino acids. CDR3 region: CASSFRSESPLHF. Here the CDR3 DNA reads TGTGCCAGCAGTTTTCGTAGCGAGTCACCCCTCCACTTT.

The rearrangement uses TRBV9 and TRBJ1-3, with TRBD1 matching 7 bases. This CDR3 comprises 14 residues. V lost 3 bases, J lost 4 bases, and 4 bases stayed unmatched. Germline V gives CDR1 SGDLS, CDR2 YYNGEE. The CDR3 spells CASSDWDRGNTIYF. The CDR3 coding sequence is TGTGCCAGCAGCGATTGGGACAGAGGAAACACCATATATTTT.

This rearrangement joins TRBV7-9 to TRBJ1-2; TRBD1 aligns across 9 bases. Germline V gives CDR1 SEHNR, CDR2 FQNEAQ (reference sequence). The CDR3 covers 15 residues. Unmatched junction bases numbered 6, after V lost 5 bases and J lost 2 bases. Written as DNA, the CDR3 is TGTGCCAGCAGCCTTCAACAGGGGGCAAACTATGGCTACACCTTC. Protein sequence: CASSLQQGANYGYTF.

CDR3 DNA: TGTGCCAGCAGCTTCGGGACACTCGGAGAGGAGCAGTACTTC. Its translation is CASSFGTLGEEQYF. J is TRBJ2-7 and V is TRBV3-1 (or the pseudogene TRBV3-2); D possibly corresponds to TRBD1 (6 bases). The CDR3 is 14 amino acids. V shed 5 bases and J shed 7 bases, with 18 bases lying between them. The germline V gene encodes CDR1 LGHDT and CDR2 YNNKEL (reference sequence).

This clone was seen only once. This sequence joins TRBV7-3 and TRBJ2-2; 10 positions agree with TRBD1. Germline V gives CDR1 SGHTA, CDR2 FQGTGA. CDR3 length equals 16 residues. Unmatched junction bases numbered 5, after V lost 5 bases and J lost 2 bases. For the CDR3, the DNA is TGTGCCAGCAGCCTCCGGGACAGGGGTAACACCGGGGAGCTGTTTTTT. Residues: CASSLRDRGNTGELFF.

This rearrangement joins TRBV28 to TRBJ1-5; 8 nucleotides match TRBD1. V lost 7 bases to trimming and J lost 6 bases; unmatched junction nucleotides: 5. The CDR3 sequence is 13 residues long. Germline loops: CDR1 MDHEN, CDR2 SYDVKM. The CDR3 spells CASTEDRVQPQHF. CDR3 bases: TGTGCCAGCACCGAGGACAGGGTTCAGCCCCAGCATTTT.

CDR3 amino acids: CAWSAKIDSNFNQPQHF. Here the CDR3 DNA reads TGTGCCTGGAGTGCGAAAATCGACAGCAACTTTAATCAGCCCCAGCATTTT. The genes are TRBV30 and TRBJ1-5; tentatively, D is TRBD1 (5 bases). The germline gives CDR1 GTSNPN, CDR2 SVGIG (reference sequence). This CDR3 region has 17 residues. The V end was cut by 1 base, the J end by 4 bases, with 20 bases between.

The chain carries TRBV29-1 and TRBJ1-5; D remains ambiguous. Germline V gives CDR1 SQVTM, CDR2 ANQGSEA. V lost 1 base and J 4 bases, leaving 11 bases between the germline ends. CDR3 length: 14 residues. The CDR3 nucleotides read TGCAGCGTTGAAGTCGGGAATCCGAATCAGCCCCAGCATTTT. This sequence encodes CSVEVGNPNQPQHF.

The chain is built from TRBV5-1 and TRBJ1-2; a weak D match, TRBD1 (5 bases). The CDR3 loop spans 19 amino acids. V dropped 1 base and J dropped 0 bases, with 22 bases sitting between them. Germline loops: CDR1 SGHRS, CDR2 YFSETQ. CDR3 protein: CASSLPDNPRGEANYGYTF. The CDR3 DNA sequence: TGCGCCAGCAGCTTGCCGGACAATCCACGCGGGGAAGCTAACTATGGCTACACCTTC.

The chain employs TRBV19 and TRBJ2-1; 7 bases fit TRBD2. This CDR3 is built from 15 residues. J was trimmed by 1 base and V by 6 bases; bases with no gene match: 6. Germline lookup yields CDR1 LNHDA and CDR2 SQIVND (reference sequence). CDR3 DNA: TGTGCCAGTAGCCAACGACTAGCATCCTACAATGAGCAGTTCTTC. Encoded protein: CASSQRLASYNEQFF.

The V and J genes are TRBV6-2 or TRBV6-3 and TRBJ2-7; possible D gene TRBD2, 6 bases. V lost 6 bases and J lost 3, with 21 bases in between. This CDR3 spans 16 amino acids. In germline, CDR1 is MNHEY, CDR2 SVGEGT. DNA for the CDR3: TGTGCCAGCAGCTCCGGGGCGGGGCGATTCAACTACGAGCAGTACTTC. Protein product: CASSSGAGRFNYEQYF.

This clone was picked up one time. This chain's CDR3 is CSASSPTGVVTEAFF. The CDR3, as DNA: TGCAGTGCCAGTTCCCCTACAGGGGTCGTCACTGAAGCTTTCTTT. The chain carries TRBV20-1 and TRBJ1-1; 7 bases line up with TRBD1. From germline, CDR1 is DFQATT and CDR2 SNEGSKA (reference sequence). The CDR3 is 15 amino acids. V dropped 6 bases and J dropped 4; count of bases not matched to a gene: 14.

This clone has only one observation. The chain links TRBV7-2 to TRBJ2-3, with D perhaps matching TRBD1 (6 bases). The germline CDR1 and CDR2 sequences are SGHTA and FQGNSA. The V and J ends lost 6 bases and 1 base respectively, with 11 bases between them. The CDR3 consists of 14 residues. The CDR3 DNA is TGTGCCAGCAGGCGCAACAGGGGCACAGATACGCAGTATTTT. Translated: CASRRNRGTDTQYF.

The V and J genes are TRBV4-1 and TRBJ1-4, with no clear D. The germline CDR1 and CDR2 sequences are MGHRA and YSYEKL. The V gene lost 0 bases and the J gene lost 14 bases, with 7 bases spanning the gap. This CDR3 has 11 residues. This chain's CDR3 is CASSQDAKLFF. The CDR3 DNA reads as TGCGCCAGCAGCCAAGATGCTAAGCTGTTTTTT.

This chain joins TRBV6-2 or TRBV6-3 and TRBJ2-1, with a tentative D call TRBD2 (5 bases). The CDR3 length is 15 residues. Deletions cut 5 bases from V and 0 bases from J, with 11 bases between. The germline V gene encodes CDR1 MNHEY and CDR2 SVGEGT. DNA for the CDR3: TGTGCCAGCAGTATAGCGCCCCGCTCCTACAATGAGCAGTTCTTC. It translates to CASSIAPRSYNEQFF.

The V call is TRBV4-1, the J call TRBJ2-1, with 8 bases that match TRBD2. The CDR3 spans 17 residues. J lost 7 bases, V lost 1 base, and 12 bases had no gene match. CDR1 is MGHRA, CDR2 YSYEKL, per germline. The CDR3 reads CASSQGGAGGRRNEQFF. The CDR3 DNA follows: TGCGCCAGCAGCCAAGGGGGGGCTGGCGGGAGGAGGAATGAGCAGTTCTTC.

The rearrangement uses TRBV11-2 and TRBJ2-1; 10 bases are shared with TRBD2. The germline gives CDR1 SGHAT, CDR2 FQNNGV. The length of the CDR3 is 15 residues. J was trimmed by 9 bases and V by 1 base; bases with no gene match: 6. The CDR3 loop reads CASSLGPSGRPEQFF. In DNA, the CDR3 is TGTGCCAGCAGCTTAGGCCCTAGCGGGAGACCTGAGCAGTTCTTC.